Each of the 30 T cell receptor beta chains below was sequenced from the same sample in a study of blood T cell repertoires in COVID-19. Method: immunoSEQ multiplex PCR; TCRdb's copy keeps in-frame clones and lacks some. The sample includes 100,000 to 150,000 clones, 84% of them seen just once. The sample comprised PBMCs or T cells enriched from blood (not recorded which). The receptors come from a man between 35 and 55 years old with acute COVID-19.

The CDR3 protein is CASGRSEQFF. The CDR3 DNA sequence: TGTGCCAGCGGAAGGAGTGAGCAGTTCTTC. The chain recombines TRBV13 with TRBJ2-1; D remains ambiguous. Germline V gives CDR1 PRHDT, CDR2 FYEKMQ (reference sequence). This CDR3 is 10 amino acids long. The ends were cut back, 8 bases at V and 9 bases at J, with 8 bases in the middle.

Turning to this clone: Within the sample, other DNA sequences also encode this same CDR3. The V gene is TRBV27, the J gene TRBJ1-5; 8 bases match TRBD1. The CDR3 covers 15 residues. The V and J ends lost 3 bases and 4 bases, in that order; junction bases with no gene match: 5. In germline, CDR1 is MNHEY, CDR2 SMNVEV (reference sequence). CDR3 DNA sequence: TGTGCCAGCAGTTTCAGGGGGCGAAGGAATCAGCCCCAGCATTTT. Translating it yields CASSFRGRRNQPQHF.

The V and J genes are TRBV6-6 and TRBJ2-5; 10 bases align to TRBD2. CDR3 length: 16 amino acids. Germline V gene sequence: CDR1 MNHNY, CDR2 SVGAGI (reference sequence). V lost 7 bases to trimming and J lost 1 base; unmatched junction nucleotides: 9. The CDR3 loop is CASIGGAGGSQETQYF. The CDR3 coding sequence is TGTGCCAGCATAGGGGGAGCGGGAGGGTCCCAAGAGACCCAGTACTTC.

This clone has a single count. The chain uses TRBV3-1 (or the pseudogene TRBV3-2) and TRBJ1-1, with D possibly TRBD1 on 5 matching bases. V lost 2 bases and J 3 bases, leaving 10 bases between the germline ends. This CDR3 spans 14 amino acids. The V gene's germline CDR1 is LGHDT and CDR2 YNNKEL (reference sequence). The CDR3 DNA sequence: TGTGCCAGCAGCCAAAGAGGGGAGGACACTGAAGCTTTCTTT. Its translation: CASSQRGEDTEAFF.

The chain joins TRBV3-1 (or the pseudogene TRBV3-2) to TRBJ2-3; D perhaps matches TRBD1 (5 bases). This CDR3 region has 14 residues. Trimming shortened V by 8 bases and J by 4 bases, and 16 bases separated the two germline ends. CDR1 is LGHDT and CDR2 is YNNKEL in the germline V gene (reference sequence). CDR3: CASCCRGASDTQYF. In DNA form, the CDR3 reads TGTGCCAGCTGCTGTCGTGGGGCTTCAGATACGCAGTATTTT.

This chain uses TRBV2 with TRBJ2-7; maybe TRBD2 (5 bases). The CDR3 length is 16 residues. Trimming cost V 2 bases and J 1 base, with 15 bases left between them. CDR1 is SNHLY, CDR2 FYNNEI, per germline. CDR3 DNA sequence: TGTGCCAGCAGTGAACGGCTGGAGGTTCGGTCCTACGAGCAGTACTTC. The encoded protein is CASSERLEVRSYEQYF.

The chain links TRBV11-3 to TRBJ2-2; perhaps TRBD2 as D (6 bases). CDR3 size: 14 residues. Germline V gives CDR1 SGHNT, CDR2 YENEEA. Trimming cost V 9 bases and J 1 base, with 12 bases left between them. CDR3 coding DNA: TGTGCCAGTTCGCGGGGAGTGAACACCGGGGAGCTGTTTTTT. The encoded protein is CASSRGVNTGELFF. Using reference TRBV11-3 and TRBJ2-2 for the parts outside the CDR3, the full variable domain is EAGVVQSPRYKIIEKKQPVAFWCNPISGHNTLYWYLQNLGQGPELLIRYENEEAVDDSQLPKDRFSAERLKGVDSTLKIQPAELGDSAVYLCASSRGVNTGELFFGEGSRLTVL.

The chain links TRBV5-4 to TRBJ2-7; D uncertain. Germline CDR1 SGHNT, CDR2 YYREEE (reference sequence). The CDR3 is 12 amino acids. Trimming removed 5 bases from V and 6 bases from J, with 12 bases in between. CDR3 DNA sequence: TGTGCCAGCAGTTCTGACTCCGTCGAGCAGTACTTC. Encoded protein: CASSSDSVEQYF.

In this sample, this clone turned up a few times. V and J are TRBV19 and TRBJ1-5; D is possibly TRBD1 (6 bases). Deletions cut 0 bases from V and 2 bases from J, with 14 bases between. Looked up from germline, CDR1 is LNHDA and CDR2 is SQIVND (reference sequence). CDR3 length equals 17 residues. The CDR3 DNA is TGTGCCAGTAGTATAGACGAAACAGGGTTGGGCAATCAGCCCCAGCATTTT. Protein product: CASSIDETGLGNQPQHF.

The chain is built from TRBV6-5 and TRBJ1-5; 8 nucleotides align to TRBD1. The CDR3 is 14 amino acids. V lost 6 bases and J lost 5; bases outside the gene matches: 6. CDR1 is MNHEY, CDR2 SVGAGI, per germline. The chain's CDR3 is CASRGQGEYQPQHF. CDR3 sequence (DNA): TGTGCCAGCAGAGGACAGGGTGAATATCAGCCCCAGCATTTT.

This chain joins TRBV28 and TRBJ2-7, with D possibly matching TRBD2 (6 bases). Germline loops: CDR1 MDHEN, CDR2 SYDVKM. The CDR3 is made up of 13 amino acids. V was trimmed by 3 bases and J by 5 bases, leaving 11 bases between them. Here the CDR3 reads CASSLAGSDEQYF. CDR3 in DNA: TGTGCCAGCAGTTTGGCGGGGAGCGACGAGCAGTACTTC. Based on the CDR3 plus reference TRBV28 and TRBJ2-7, the full variable domain is DVKVTQSSRYLVKRTGEKVFLECVQDMDHENMFWYRQDPGLGLRLIYFSYDVKMKEKGDIPEGYSVSREKKERFSLILESASTNQTSMYLCASSLAGSDEQYFGPGTRLTVT.

This clone occurred once. This chain connects TRBV23-1 to TRBJ2-4; no reliable D call. TRBV23-1 qualifies as an ORF whose function is uncertain. The CDR3 covers 16 residues. V dropped 0 bases and J dropped 0 bases, with 9 bases sitting between them. This CDR3 reads CASSQSEAVAKNIQYF. The CDR3 coding sequence is TGCGCCAGCAGTCAATCAGAGGCCGTAGCCAAAAACATTCAGTACTTC.

This chain links TRBV11-3 with TRBJ1-3; possibly TRBD1 for D (6 bases). CDR3 length equals 16 residues. CDR1 is SGHNT, CDR2 YENEEA, per germline. V shed 5 bases and J shed 0 bases, with 14 bases lying between them. Here the CDR3 reads CASSPGQLASGNTIYF. The CDR3 coding sequence is TGTGCCAGCAGCCCAGGACAGTTGGCCTCTGGAAACACCATATATTTT.

This chain uses TRBV18 with TRBJ2-5; TRBD1 aligns across 9 bases. The V gene's germline CDR1 is KGHSH and CDR2 LQKENI. The length of the CDR3 is 17 residues. Trimming at V came to 3 bases and at J to 5 bases, leaving 13 bases not matched to a gene. Here the CDR3 reads CASSPPYTGGEGETQYF. The CDR3 DNA reads TGTGCCAGCTCACCCCCTTACACAGGGGGCGAGGGGGAGACCCAGTACTTC.

The chain employs TRBV7-2 and TRBJ2-3; D is possibly TRBD1 (5 bases). From germline, CDR1 is SGHTA and CDR2 FQGNSA. The CDR3 is 14 amino acids. The ends were cut back, 0 bases at V and 1 base at J, with 5 bases in the middle. The DNA for the CDR3 is TGTGCCAGCAGCTTAGCAGGGGGCACAGATACGCAGTATTTT. Its protein is CASSLAGGTDTQYF.

The V and J genes are TRBV12-2 and TRBJ2-1; the table's TRBD2 call for D was not verified on the DNA. TRBV12-2 is noted as a pseudogene. CDR3 size: 16 residues. The CDR3 here is CASRLGRTSGGREQFF. The CDR3 nucleotides are TGTGCAAGTCGCTTAGGGAGGACTAGCGGGGGCCGGGAGCAGTTCTTC.

This CDR3 reads CASSREGTGLTLSPLHF. The DNA of the CDR3 is TGTGCCAGCAGCCGTGAGGGGACGGGACTGACCCTTTCACCCCTCCACTTT. The rearrangement joins TRBV4-2 to TRBJ1-6, with D maybe TRBD1 (5 bases). CDR1 LGHNA and CDR2 YNFKEQ come from the germline V gene. The CDR3 is 17 residues long. V gave up 4 bases and J gave up 9 bases, with 22 bases separating them.

This chain links TRBV5-6 with TRBJ2-1; TRBD2 aligns across 7 bases. The CDR3 contains 17 residues. The germline gives CDR1 SGHDT, CDR2 YYEEEE. Germline trimming cut 2 bases from V and 0 bases from J; bases unmatched to any gene: 8. The CDR3 region has the DNA TGTGCCAGCAGCTTAAAGAGCGGGGCCAGCTCCTACAATGAGCAGTTCTTC. Encoded protein: CASSLKSGASSYNEQFF.

This chain links TRBV11-2 with TRBJ2-1, with 7 bases lining up with TRBD1. Germline lookup yields CDR1 SGHAT and CDR2 FQNNGV. After removal of 2 bases from V and 9 bases from J, the junction contained 16 bases not matched to a gene. The CDR3 consists of 17 residues. DNA for the CDR3: TGTGCCAGCAGCTTACCTTCGACAGGGATGAGTGAGCCTGAGCAGTTCTTC. Translating it yields CASSLPSTGMSEPEQFF.

The table lists this clone with a count of one. The chain links TRBV6-1 to TRBJ2-5; a possible D gene is TRBD2 (6 bases). CDR3 size: 13 residues. V shed 1 base and J shed 7 bases, with 10 bases lying between them. Germline CDR1 is MNHNS and CDR2 is SASEGT. In DNA form, the CDR3 reads TGTGCCAGCAGTGAAGAGGGAGGAGGGACCCAGTACTTC. Amino acids: CASSEEGGGTQYF.

The count of this clone is one. The chain combines TRBV7-2 with TRBJ2-5; D is unresolved. V lost 4 bases to trimming and J lost 5 bases, with 14 bases between them. The CDR3 has 14 amino acids. Per the germline V gene, CDR1 is SGHTA and CDR2 is FQGNSA. The CDR3: CASSSYGRGETQYF. The CDR3 region has the DNA TGTGCCAGCAGCTCCTATGGGCGTGGGGAGACCCAGTACTTC.

The V gene is TRBV15, the J gene TRBJ1-2; no clear D. The CDR3 extends over 12 amino acids. Per the germline V gene, CDR1 is LNHNV and CDR2 is YYDKDF (reference sequence). Between the trimmed V and J ends, which lost 8 bases and 8 bases, there was a span of 15 bases. The CDR3 reads CATSPPGGGYTF. CDR3 bases: TGTGCCACCTCCCCTCCGGGTGGAGGCTACACCTTC.

This clone occurred once. The chain links TRBV27 to TRBJ1-6; TRBD1 aligns across 7 bases. Germline V gene lookup returns CDR1 MNHEY and CDR2 SMNVEV (reference sequence). The V gene end was trimmed by 0 bases and the J gene end by 0 bases; junction bases not matched to a gene: 14. The CDR3 totals 21 residues. The CDR3 DNA reads TGTGCCAGCAGTTTATCGCTAGGGACAGCCTATTTAAGCTCCTATAATTCACCCCTCCACTTT. Translating it yields CASSLSLGTAYLSSYNSPLHF.

V and J are TRBV5-4 and TRBJ2-4; TRBD2 agrees at 11 bases. The CDR3 totals 16 residues. The germline CDR1 and CDR2 sequences are SGHNT and YYREEE (reference sequence). With V trimmed by 3 bases and J by 2 bases, 4 bases remained unmatched. The CDR3 loop reads CASSSGTSGPKNIQYF. CDR3 DNA: TGTGCCAGCAGCTCCGGGACTAGCGGACCCAAAAACATTCAGTACTTC.

The chain has TRBV5-4 and TRBJ2-1; 9 nucleotides match TRBD2. Trimming cost V 0 bases and J 4 bases; bases outside gene matches: 5. The CDR3 runs to 16 residues. CDR1 and CDR2 from the germline V gene are SGHNT and YYREEE (reference sequence). The chain's CDR3 is CASSLGASGKYNEQFF. The CDR3 bases are TGTGCCAGCAGCTTGGGGGCTAGCGGGAAATACAATGAGCAGTTCTTC.

This clone was detected ten times or more. The chain uses TRBV18 and TRBJ2-7; D is perhaps TRBD2 (6 bases). The CDR3 loop spans 13 amino acids. Trimming left V 3 bases short and J 6 bases short, with 12 bases between. CDR1 and CDR2 (germline): KGHSH, LQKENI. CDR3 protein: CASSPVGGTEQYF. In DNA, the CDR3 is TGTGCCAGCTCACCGGTTGGGGGGACCGAGCAGTACTTC.

The V gene is TRBV19, the J gene TRBJ1-2; 8 bases match TRBD1. The J segment lost 2 bases and the V segment lost 3 bases, leaving 2 bases of the junction unmatched. Germline V gene data show CDR1 as LNHDA and CDR2 as SQIVND (reference sequence). CDR3 size: 14 residues. CDR3 DNA sequence: TGTGCCAGTAGTATGAGACAGGGGAACTATGGCTACACCTTC. It codes for CASSMRQGNYGYTF.

The chain links TRBV9 to TRBJ2-7; TRBD2 aligns across 7 bases. The CDR3 length is 16 residues. Germline CDR1 and CDR2: SGDLS and YYNGEE. The V segment lost 0 bases and the J segment 5 bases; nucleotides outside the gene matches: 11. In nucleotides, the CDR3 is TGTGCCAGCAGCGTAGCTTGGGGGGAGGGCCAAAACGAGCAGTACTTC. It yields the protein CASSVAWGEGQNEQYF.

A single count supports this clone. This chain uses TRBV2 with TRBJ2-1; D is perhaps TRBD2 (5 bases). Looked up from germline, CDR1 is SNHLY and CDR2 is FYNNEI. The V and J ends lost 0 bases and 6 bases respectively, with 18 bases between them. This CDR3 comprises 17 residues. DNA of the CDR3: TGTGCCAGCAGTGAAGCGCTCTGGCGGGTTATGGCCAATGAGCAGTTCTTC. It specifies CASSEALWRVMANEQFF.

The CDR3 coding sequence is TGTGCCAGTAGTCCTCAGGGCGATGGCTACACCTTC. Its protein product is CASSPQGDGYTF. The genes are TRBV19 and TRBJ1-2; tentative D call: TRBD1 (5 bases). The germline gives CDR1 LNHDA, CDR2 SQIVND (reference sequence). This CDR3 comprises 12 residues. The ends were cut back, 5 bases at V and 6 bases at J, with 10 bases in the middle.